This paragraph covers one T cell receptor beta chain sequence. Using immunoSEQ multiplex PCR, the repertoire was profiled, and TCRdb retains in-frame clones only, with some absent. The sample contains about 13,000 clones, approximately 82% of which appear only once. This sample stems from a study of sequential checkpoint blockade in melanoma. This CDR3 region has 16 residues. Trimming took 1 base from V and 3 from J; bases not matched to a gene: 4. Germline V gene sequence: CDR1 MGHRA, CDR2 YSYEKL. Described treatment: randomized to nivolumab then ipilimumab (arm A) or the reverse (arm B). Sample: CD8+ T cells sorted from blood (inferred from file names), taken from a patient given nivolumab and ipilimumab in sequence. This clonotype originated in a human donor with melanoma. The chain uses TRBV4-1 and TRBJ2-2; TRBD2 agrees at 8 bases. CDR3: CASSQALLADTGELFF. The CDR3 region has the DNA TGCGCCAGCAGCCAAGCTTTACTAGCGGACACCGGGGAGCTGTTTTTT.